These 5 T cell receptor beta chains were all obtained from the same sample, sequenced in a study of blood T cell repertoires in COVID-19. The repertoire was sequenced with immunoSEQ multiplex PCR; TCRdb's copy has only in-frame clones and lacks some. Here the sample spans hundreds of thousands of clones, over 75% being singletons. The sequenced material came from peripheral blood. The receptors were gathered from a man between 50 and 59 years old with active or convalescent COVID-19.

The CDR3 here is CASSYGQGIYNEQFF. The CDR3 DNA follows: TGTGCCAGCAGTTACGGACAGGGGATTTACAATGAGCAGTTCTTC. This chain joins TRBV6-5 and TRBJ2-1; 9 nucleotides match TRBD1. Trimming at V came to 2 bases and at J to 4 bases, leaving 3 bases not matched to a gene. The CDR3 consists of 15 residues. Germline V lookup: CDR1 MNHEY, CDR2 SVGAGI.

The chain has TRBV10-3 and TRBJ1-2, with D perhaps matching TRBD1 (6 bases). Germline CDR1 is ENHRY and CDR2 is SYGVKD. The CDR3 extends over 15 amino acids. V shed 0 bases and J shed 2 bases, with 10 bases lying between them. CDR3 coding DNA: TGTGCCATCAGTGAGTCAGGACAGAAAAACTATGGCTACACCTTC. Protein sequence: CAISESGQKNYGYTF.

The V gene is TRBV11-2, the J gene TRBJ2-7; D might be TRBD1 (5 bases). CDR1 SGHAT and CDR2 FQNNGV come from the germline V gene. The CDR3 has 14 residues. Trimming took 5 bases from V and 5 from J, leaving 16 bases between them. The CDR3 protein is CASSRTGSIDEQYF. DNA for the CDR3: TGTGCCAGCAGCCGAACAGGTTCGATAGACGAGCAGTACTTC.

The chain recombines TRBV28 with TRBJ1-3; maybe TRBD1 (5 bases). Germline V CDR1 and CDR2: MDHEN, SYDVKM. The CDR3 has 15 amino acids. V lost 6 bases and J lost 4, with 16 bases in between. The CDR3 DNA reads as TGTGCCAGCAGCATCAGGGTGTTATCGGGAAACACCATATATTTT. Its protein is CASSIRVLSGNTIYF. Supplemented by reference TRBV28 and TRBJ1-3, the full variable domain reads DVKVTQSSRYLVKRTGEKVFLECVQDMDHENMFWYRQDPGLGLRLIYFSYDVKMKEKGDIPEGYSVSREKKERFSLILESASTNQTSMYLCASSIRVLSGNTIYFGEGSWLTVV.

This clone has just a few counts. The chain uses TRBV6-5 and TRBJ2-5; no definite D call. V was clipped by 2 bases and J by 1 base, with 14 bases between them. The length of the CDR3 is 16 residues. CDR1 is MNHEY, CDR2 SVGAGI, per germline. The CDR3 loop is CASSYRRSGFQETQYF. The CDR3 DNA reads TGTGCCAGCAGTTACCGAAGATCCGGGTTCCAAGAGACCCAGTACTTC.